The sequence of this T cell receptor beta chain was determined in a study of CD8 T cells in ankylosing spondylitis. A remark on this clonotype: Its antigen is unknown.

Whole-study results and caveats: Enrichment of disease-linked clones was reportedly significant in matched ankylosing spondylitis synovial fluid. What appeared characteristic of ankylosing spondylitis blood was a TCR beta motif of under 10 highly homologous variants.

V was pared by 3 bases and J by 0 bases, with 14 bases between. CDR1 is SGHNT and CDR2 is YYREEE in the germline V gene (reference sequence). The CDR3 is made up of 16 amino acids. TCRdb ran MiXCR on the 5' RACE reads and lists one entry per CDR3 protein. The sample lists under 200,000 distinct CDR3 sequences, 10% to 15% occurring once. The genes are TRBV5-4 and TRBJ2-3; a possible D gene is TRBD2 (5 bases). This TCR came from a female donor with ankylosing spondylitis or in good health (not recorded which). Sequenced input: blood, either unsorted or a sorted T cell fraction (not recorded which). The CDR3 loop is CASSSEPGFSTDTQYF. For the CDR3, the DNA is TGTGCCAGCAGCTCCGAGCCGGGATTCAGCACAGATACGCAGTATTTT.